The clone carrying this T cell receptor (beta chain) was detected once. These data come from a study of blood T cell repertoires in COVID-19. Overall study context: The study drew acute and convalescent COVID-19 samples from the United States, Italy and Spain. Sample material is recorded as cDNA or gDNA derived from T cells, B-cell-depleted T cells, or PBMCs.

Per the original data handling: Reference gene primer amplification in the assay estimated nucleated cell counts. Assay: immunoSEQ multiplex PCR; the TCRdb copy retains only in-frame clones and omits some. V, J and clone size derive from that table, while D and trimming were established from the DNA sequence. This sample yields about 260,000 clones, of which approximately 86% are seen a single time; around 9.5% belongs to the top ten. Germline lookup yields CDR1 SEHNR and CDR2 FQNEAQ (reference sequence). This CDR3 comprises 14 residues. Trimming cost V 4 bases and J 0 bases, with 9 bases left between them.

What was sequenced was peripheral blood. The chain links TRBV7-9 to TRBJ1-1, with D perhaps matching TRBD1 (5 bases). The TCR sequence derives from a man in his forties who had recovered from COVID-19. This chain's CDR3 is CASSSTVMNTEAFF. As DNA, the CDR3 is TGTGCCAGCAGCTCGACAGTAATGAACACTGAAGCTTTCTTT. Combining the CDR3 with reference TRBV7-9 and TRBJ1-1 gives the whole variable domain DTGVSQNPRHKITKRGQNVTFRCDPISEHNRLYWYRQTLGQGPEFLTYFQNEAQLEKSRLLSDRFSAERPKGSFSTLEIQRTEQGDSAMYLCASSSTVMNTEAFFGQGTRLTVV.